The count of the clone carrying this TCR beta chain is one. The data are from a study of T cell changes during pregnancy in multiple sclerosis. V lost 2 bases and J 0 bases, leaving 14 bases between the germline ends. CDR1 is SGHVS and CDR2 is FNYEAQ in the germline V gene. The CDR3 has 17 amino acids. Data came from immunoSEQ multiplex PCR; TCRdb stores just in-frame clones and leaves some out. The table includes roughly 40,000 clones, about nine tenths detected once. The material sequenced was CD4+ T cells from peripheral blood mononuclear cells, taken in the third trimester of pregnancy. This chain connects TRBV7-6 to TRBJ1-3; D is unresolved. The receptor comes from a female donor with multiple sclerosis, enrolled in a pregnancy study. The CDR3 sequence is CASSLRPGIYSGNTIYF. The DNA for the CDR3 is TGTGCCAGCAGCTTAAGGCCGGGAATATACTCTGGAAACACCATATATTTT.